This TCR beta chain is from a study of T-cell memory formation after mild COVID-19. Points from the study as a whole: Day 15 to 85 contracting clones showed balanced CD4/CD8; later expanders leaned CD4+.

TCRdb reprocessed the 5' RACE reads via MiXCR and lists one record per CDR3 protein. The sample consists of 350,000 or so distinct CDR3 sequences, 20% to 25% of them appearing once. As for this clonotype: As yet, its antigen is unknown.

With 4 bases removed from V and 3 bases from J, the gap between germline ends came to 13 bases. The CDR3 length is 14 residues. CDR1 and CDR2 (germline): SGHRS, YFSETQ. The sequence derives from a man between 18 and 29 years old who had mild COVID-19 (a few samples of this study predate the infection). Cell type and time point are not known. The genes are TRBV5-1 and TRBJ1-1; D is perhaps TRBD1 (5 bases). Source material: PBMCs or a T cell subset sorted from them (not recorded which). The CDR3 DNA reads as TGCGCCAGCAGCGTATCCGGGACCTACACTGAAGCTTTCTTT. Its protein is CASSVSGTYTEAFF.